The T cell receptor (beta chain) described here comes from a study of somatic mutations in cytotoxic T cells in rheumatoid arthritis. Study background: T-cell populations stained with V beta antibodies were in some cases flow-sorted at nearly 100% purity, including V beta1+ cells that were sequenced for TCRB. Broader study findings: With age, CD8+ clonality increased in rheumatoid arthritis patients, whereas no such increase appeared in healthy controls.

The CDR3 runs to 16 residues. Trimming shortened V by 5 bases and J by 1 base, and 17 bases separated the two germline ends. CDR1 is MNHEY and CDR2 is SMNVEV in the germline V gene (reference sequence). Some clones are missing from TCRdb's copy, which holds only in-frame ones; the method was immunoSEQ multiplex PCR. The data hold 25,000 to 35,000 clones, with around 90% observed a single time. Concerning this clone itself: Its matching antigen is unknown.

The TCR comes from an adult with rheumatoid arthritis. This chain uses TRBV27 with TRBJ1-1; D possibly corresponds to TRBD1 (5 bases). The specimen was CD8+ T cells sorted from blood. CDR3: CASSRNRGDRNTEAFF. The CDR3 DNA reads TGTGCCAGCAGTCGTAATCGGGGGGATAGGAACACTGAAGCTTTCTTT.